A selection of T cell receptor beta chains follows, all from one sample in a study of blood T cell repertoires in COVID-19. Sequencing used immunoSEQ multiplex PCR; TCRdb keeps in-frame clones, though not all of them. Of a few hundred thousand clones listed, around nine tenths were seen once; the top ten hold 6.5% to 8%. Sequenced sample: peripheral blood. Receptors were obtained from a woman under 40 with COVID-19, enrolled during active disease. Each CDR3 is given with its conserved first and last residue. A D gene is named only where the DNA matches it firmly. The size field is filled for only some rows; it gives once, few, many or a size class.

TRBV29-1	.	.	TRBJ2-7	CSAYRDNSYEQYF	TGCAGCGCTTACCGGGACAACTCCTACGAGCAGTACTTC
TRBV9	.	.	TRBJ1-2	CASSLSQGGGYTF	TGTGCCAGCAGTCTTTCGCAGGGAGGTGGCTACACCTTC
TRBV28	.	.	TRBJ1-6	CASSFTREPAYNSPLHF	TGTGCCAGCAGTTTTACCCGGGAGCCCGCATATAATTCACCCCTCCACTTT
TRBV30	.	TRBD1	TRBJ1-2	CAWSVRWGTGGNYGYTF	TGTGCCTGGAGTGTACGATGGGGGACAGGAGGTAACTATGGCTACACCTTC
TRBV3-1/TRBV3-2	.	.	TRBJ2-7	CASSRRGYEQYF	TGTGCCAGCAGCCGTAGGGGGTACGAGCAGTACTTC
TRBV19	.	TRBD2	TRBJ2-3	CASSILAGVTDTQYF	TGTGCCAGTAGTATTCTAGCGGGCGTCACAGATACGCAGTATTTT
TRBV2	.	TRBD2	TRBJ2-1	CASRSAGVGQFF	TGTGCCAGCAGATCGGCGGGAGTGGGGCAGTTCTTC
TRBV5-1	.	TRBD1	TRBJ2-3	CASSRGQGGTDTQYF	TGCGCCAGCAGCCGGGGACAGGGGGGCACAGATACGCAGTATTTT
TRBV2	.	.	TRBJ2-5	CASSDWEQETQYF	TGTGCCAGCAGTGACTGGGAGCAAGAGACCCAGTACTTC
TRBV19	.	.	TRBJ1-5	CASSTRAASNQPQHF	TGTGCCAGTAGTACCAGGGCAGCGAGCAATCAGCCCCAGCATTTT
TRBV4-1	.	.	TRBJ2-5	CASSQAHREETQYF	TGCGCCAGCAGCCAAGCACACAGGGAAGAGACCCAGTACTTC
TRBV6-1	.	.	TRBJ1-5	CASSDLMSRQPQHF	TGTGCCAGCAGTGATCTGATGTCTAGGCAGCCCCAGCATTTT
TRBV5-4	.	TRBD2	TRBJ2-1	CASSPPFLAGSGEQFF	TGTGCCAGCAGCCCCCCCTTTCTAGCGGGCTCGGGTGAGCAGTTCTTC
TRBV27	few	.	TRBJ1-5	CASSPTGGHQPQHF	TGTGCCAGCAGCCCGACAGGTGGTCATCAGCCCCAGCATTTT